Following are 7 T cell receptor beta chains from one sample sequenced in a study of CD8+CD57+ T cells in acquired aplastic anemia. The template used for profiling TCR beta VDJ and CDR3 was genomic DNA. A single record per CDR3 protein comes from TCRdb applying MiXCR to the reads. The sample contains hundreds of thousands of distinct CDR3 sequences, approximately 50% of which appear only once. Patients who underwent sequencing had shown CD8+CD57+ cell expansion by flow cytometry. The specimen sequenced was sorted CD4+, CD8+, or CD8+CD57+ T cells (not recorded which) from PBMCs. Receptor source: a human donor with aplastic anemia.

This chain uses TRBV5-1 with TRBJ2-1, with 9 bases that match TRBD1. From germline, CDR1 is SGHRS and CDR2 YFSETQ. The ends lost 4 bases at V and 2 bases at J; junction bases unmatched: 4. The CDR3 length is 15 residues. CDR3 sequence (DNA): TGCGCCAGCAGCACGGGACAGGGCACCTACAATGAGCAGTTCTTC. It translates to CASSTGQGTYNEQFF.

J is TRBJ1-6 and V is TRBV19; 7 bases are shared with TRBD1. Germline V CDR1 and CDR2: LNHDA, SQIVND (reference sequence). The V and J ends lost 5 bases and 7 bases, in that order; junction bases with no gene match: 2. The CDR3 has 13 amino acids. The CDR3 sequence: CASSPGGNSPLHF. In DNA, the CDR3 is TGTGCCAGTAGTCCAGGGGGGAATTCACCCCTCCACTTT. The full variable domain, rest sourced from reference TRBV19 and TRBJ1-6, is DGGITQSPKYLFRKEGQNVTLSCEQNLNHDAMYWYRQDPGQGLRLIYYSQIVNDFQKGDIAEGYSVSREKKESFPLTVTSAQKNPTAFYLCASSPGGNSPLHFGNGTRLTVT.

This clonotype came up a few times. The conserved final phenylalanine or tryptophan is absent from the CDR3, which likely points to a read error. The DNA is left out, because the CDR3 cannot be placed on it with certainty; the CDR3 is given as TCRdb lists it. The V and J genes are TRBV9 and TRBJ2-1; the D call in the table, TRBD1, was not verified against the DNA. The V gene's germline CDR1 is SGDLS and CDR2 YYNGEE. The CDR3 is 16 amino acids long, termini counted. The CDR3 is CASSPPGRCKPTMSSC.

The gene calls are TRBV7-3 and TRBJ1-2; 8 nucleotides line up with TRBD1. Germline trimming cut 5 bases from V and 4 bases from J; bases unmatched to any gene: 9. The length of the CDR3 is 15 residues. Germline V CDR1 and CDR2: SGHTA, FQGTGA. CDR3 coding DNA: TGTGCCAGCAGCGCCTCAGGGGGCGCCGGCTATGGCTACACCTTC. Its protein product is CASSASGGAGYGYTF.

The chain combines TRBV20-1 with TRBJ1-2; D is ambiguous. Trimming shortened V by 1 base and J by 8 bases, and 8 bases separated the two germline ends. The V gene's germline CDR1 is DFQATT and CDR2 SNEGSKA (reference sequence). CDR3 size: 11 residues. This chain's CDR3 is CSARGGGGYTF. The CDR3 nucleotides are TGCAGTGCTAGAGGGGGTGGGGGCTACACCTTC.

This chain uses TRBV29-1 with TRBJ2-1; possibly TRBD1 for D (6 bases). Trimming removed 2 bases from V and 1 base from J, with 24 bases in between. CDR1 and CDR2 (germline): SQVTM, ANQGSEA. CDR3 size: 19 residues. The CDR3 sequence is CSVEYRGGDPVWSYNEQFF. CDR3 DNA sequence: TGCAGCGTTGAATATAGAGGGGGAGACCCAGTATGGTCCTACAATGAGCAGTTCTTC.

The J gene is TRBJ2-7, the V gene TRBV19, with TRBD2 as a possible D gene (6 bases). The germline V gene has CDR1 LNHDA and CDR2 SQIVND (reference sequence). The germline V and J ends were trimmed by 5 bases and 2 bases, with 13 bases remaining between them. The CDR3 runs to 14 residues. The CDR3: CASSSWEVPYEQYF. CDR3 nucleotide sequence: TGTGCCAGTAGTTCATGGGAGGTACCCTACGAGCAGTACTTC.